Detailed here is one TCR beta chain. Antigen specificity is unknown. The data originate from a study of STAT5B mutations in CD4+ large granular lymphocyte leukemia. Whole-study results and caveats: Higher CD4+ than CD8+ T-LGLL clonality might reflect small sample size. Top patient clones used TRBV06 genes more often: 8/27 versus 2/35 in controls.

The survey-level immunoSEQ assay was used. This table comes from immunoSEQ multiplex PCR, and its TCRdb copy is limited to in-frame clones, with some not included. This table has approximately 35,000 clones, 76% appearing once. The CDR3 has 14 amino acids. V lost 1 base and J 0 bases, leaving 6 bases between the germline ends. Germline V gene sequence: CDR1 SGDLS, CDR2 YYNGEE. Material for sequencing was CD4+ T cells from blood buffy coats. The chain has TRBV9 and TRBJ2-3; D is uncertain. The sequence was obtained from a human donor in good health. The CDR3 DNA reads TGTGCCAGCAGCGTACCCGGGAGCACAGATACGCAGTATTTT. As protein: CASSVPGSTDTQYF. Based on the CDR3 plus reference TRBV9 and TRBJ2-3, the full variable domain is DSGVTQTPKHLITATGQRVTLRCSPRSGDLSVYWYQQSLDQGLQFLIQYYNGEERAKGNILERFSAQQFPDLHSELNLSSLELGDSALYFCASSVPGSTDTQYFGPGTRLTVL.